This record concerns one T cell receptor beta chain sequence. All patients experienced relapse after autologous stem cell transplantation, and brentuximab vedotin exposure was variable. The data were obtained in a study of PD-1 blockade in classical Hodgkin lymphoma. Assay used: immunoSEQ multiplex PCR; TCRdb lists only in-frame clones, some missing. The repertoire holds 40,000 or so clones, about 90% seen once, with 9% in the top ten. The receptor was isolated from a human donor with classical Hodgkin lymphoma. Sequenced material: peripheral blood mononuclear cells (PBMCs), taken at baseline.

CDR3 protein: CASSYRGANQPQHF. The CDR3, as DNA: TGTGCCAGCAGTTACAGGGGAGCAAATCAGCCCCAGCATTTT. This chain connects TRBV6-5 to TRBJ1-5; maybe TRBD1 (5 bases). The CDR3 consists of 14 residues. Germline V lookup: CDR1 MNHEY, CDR2 SVGAGI. Trimming removed 2 bases at V and 4 bases at J, with 9 bases between.